This T cell receptor beta chain came from a study of cytomegalovirus exposure and HLA in healthy donors. About the study: Previous work identified roughly 120 million unique TCR beta sequences from around 180 million T cells.

This clone was seen only a few times. Its specificity is unknown. As the CDR3 is not closed by the conserved phenylalanine or tryptophan, this likely results from a read error. Findings and caveats of the study: Most of the TCR beta V segments (in an earlier analysis) were productive either about 87% or about 30% of the time. Using the classifier, cytomegalovirus status was reportedly diagnosed with high specificity and sensitivity. In a later analysis, HLA-associated beta chains showed higher expansion and lower generation probabilities than comparable chains.

The PCR was carried out with 60 Vbeta primers and 13 Jbeta primers. Clones were sequenced by immunoSEQ multiplex PCR, and TCRdb holds only the in-frame ones, with some missing. The repertoire has 65,000 to 75,000 clones, 74% of them found once; the top ten carry 11%. With 2 bases removed from V and 3 bases from J, the gap between germline ends came to 4 bases. The germline V gene has CDR1 MGHDK and CDR2 SYGVNS. The CDR3 covers 12 residues. The sequencing input was PBMCs. The sequence was collected from a woman aged 55-69 years in good health and CMV-seropositive. This chain connects TRBV25-1 to TRBJ1-2, with unresolved D. The CDR3: CASSELYYGYTV. CDR3 nucleotides: TGTGCCAGCAGTGAACTTTACTATGGCTACACCGTC.